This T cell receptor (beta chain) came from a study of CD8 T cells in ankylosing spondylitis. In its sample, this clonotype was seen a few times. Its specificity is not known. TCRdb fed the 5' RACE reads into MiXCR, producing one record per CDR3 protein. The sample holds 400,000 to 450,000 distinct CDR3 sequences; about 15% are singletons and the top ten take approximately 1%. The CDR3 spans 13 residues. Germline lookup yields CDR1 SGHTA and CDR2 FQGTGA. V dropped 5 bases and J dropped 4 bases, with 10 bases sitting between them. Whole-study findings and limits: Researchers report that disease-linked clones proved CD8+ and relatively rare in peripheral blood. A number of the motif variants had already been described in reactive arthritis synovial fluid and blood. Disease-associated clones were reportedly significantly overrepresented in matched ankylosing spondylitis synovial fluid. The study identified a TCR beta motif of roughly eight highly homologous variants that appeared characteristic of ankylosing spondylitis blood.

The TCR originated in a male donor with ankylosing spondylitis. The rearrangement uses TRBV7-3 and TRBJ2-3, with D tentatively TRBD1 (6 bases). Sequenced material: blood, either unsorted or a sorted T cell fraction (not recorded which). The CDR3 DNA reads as TGTGCCAGCAGCCAAAGGGGGTCAGATACGCAGTATTTT. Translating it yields CASSQRGSDTQYF.